This TCR beta chain was sequenced in a study of blood T cell repertoires in COVID-19. In this sample, this clone turned up once. From germline, CDR1 is MDHEN and CDR2 SYDVKM. V lost 6 bases, J lost 5 bases, and 11 bases lay in between. The CDR3 contains 13 residues. This table comes from immunoSEQ multiplex PCR, and its TCRdb copy is limited to in-frame clones, with some not included. Among some 250,000 clones listed, around four fifths were seen once. Specimen: peripheral blood. The receptor was derived from a man in his 60s with acute or convalescent COVID-19. This sequence joins TRBV28 and TRBJ2-1; D possibly corresponds to TRBD1 (6 bases). The DNA of the CDR3 is TGTGCCAGCAGACAGGGATACAACAATGAGCAGTTCTTC. Protein: CASRQGYNNEQFF.